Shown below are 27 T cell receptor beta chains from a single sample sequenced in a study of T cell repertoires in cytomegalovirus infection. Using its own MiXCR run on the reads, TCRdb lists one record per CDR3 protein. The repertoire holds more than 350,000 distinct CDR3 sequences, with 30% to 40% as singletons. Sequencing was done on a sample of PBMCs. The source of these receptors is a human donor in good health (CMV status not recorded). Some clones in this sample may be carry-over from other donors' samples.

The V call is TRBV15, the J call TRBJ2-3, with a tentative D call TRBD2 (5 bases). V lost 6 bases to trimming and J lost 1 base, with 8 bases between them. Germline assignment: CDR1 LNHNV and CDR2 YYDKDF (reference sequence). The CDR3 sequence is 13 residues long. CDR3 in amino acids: CATSPGGTDTQYF. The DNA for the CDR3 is TGTGCCACCAGTCCCGGGGGCACAGATACGCAGTATTTT.

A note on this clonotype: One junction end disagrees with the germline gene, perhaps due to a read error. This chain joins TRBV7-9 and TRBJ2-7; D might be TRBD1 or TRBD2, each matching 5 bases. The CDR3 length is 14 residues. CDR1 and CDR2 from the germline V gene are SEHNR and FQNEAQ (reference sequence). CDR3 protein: CASSTGTSSYEPYF. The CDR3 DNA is TGTGCCAGCAGCACCGGGACGAGCTCCTACGAGCCGTACTTC.

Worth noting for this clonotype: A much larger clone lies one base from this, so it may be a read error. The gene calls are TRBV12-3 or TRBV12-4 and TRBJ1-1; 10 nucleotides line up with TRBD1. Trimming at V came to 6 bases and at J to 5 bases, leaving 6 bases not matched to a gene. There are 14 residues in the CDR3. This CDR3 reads CASRWGQGWTEAFF. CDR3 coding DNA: TGTGCCAGCAGGTGGGGACAGGGGTGGACTGAAGCTTTCTTT.

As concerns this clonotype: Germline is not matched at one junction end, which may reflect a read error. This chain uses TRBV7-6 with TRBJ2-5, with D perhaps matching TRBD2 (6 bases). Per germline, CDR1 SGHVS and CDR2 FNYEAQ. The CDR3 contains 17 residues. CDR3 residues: CASSLHITSTTRKTPSF. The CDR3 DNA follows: TGTGCCAGCAGCTTACACATAACTAGCACAACCAGGAAGACCCCGTCCTTC.

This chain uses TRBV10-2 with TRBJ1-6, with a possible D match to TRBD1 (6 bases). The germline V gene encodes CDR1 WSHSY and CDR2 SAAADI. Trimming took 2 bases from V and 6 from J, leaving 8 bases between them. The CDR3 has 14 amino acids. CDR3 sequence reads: CASSEGGLNSPLHF. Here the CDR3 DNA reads TGCGCCAGCAGTGAGGGGGGGCTTAATTCACCCCTCCACTTT.

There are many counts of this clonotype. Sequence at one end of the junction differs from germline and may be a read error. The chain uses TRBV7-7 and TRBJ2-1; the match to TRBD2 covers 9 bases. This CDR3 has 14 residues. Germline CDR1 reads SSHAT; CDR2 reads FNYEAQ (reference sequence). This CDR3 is CASSFGGGADEQFF. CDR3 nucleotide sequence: TGTGCTAGCAGCTTTGGCGGGGGGGCTGATGAGCAGTTCTTC.

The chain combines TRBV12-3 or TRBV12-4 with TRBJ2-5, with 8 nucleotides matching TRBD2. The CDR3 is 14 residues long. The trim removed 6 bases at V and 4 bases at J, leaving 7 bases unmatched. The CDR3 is CASSSGTRLETQYF. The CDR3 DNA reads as TGTGCCAGCAGCTCCGGGACTAGGCTAGAGACCCAGTACTTC.

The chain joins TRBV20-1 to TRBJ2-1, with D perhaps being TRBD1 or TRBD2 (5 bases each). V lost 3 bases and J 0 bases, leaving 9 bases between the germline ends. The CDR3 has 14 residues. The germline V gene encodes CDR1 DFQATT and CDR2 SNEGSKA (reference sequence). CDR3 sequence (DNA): TGCAGTGCTAGGGGGGTGAGCTCCTACAATGAGCAGTTCTTC. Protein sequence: CSARGVSSYNEQFF.

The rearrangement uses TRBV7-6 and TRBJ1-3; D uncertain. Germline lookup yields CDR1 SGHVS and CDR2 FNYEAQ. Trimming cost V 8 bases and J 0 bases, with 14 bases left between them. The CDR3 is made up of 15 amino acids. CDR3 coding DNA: TGTGCCAGCGGCGAGGGCTCCCGCTCTGGAAACACCATATATTTT. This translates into CASGEGSRSGNTIYF.

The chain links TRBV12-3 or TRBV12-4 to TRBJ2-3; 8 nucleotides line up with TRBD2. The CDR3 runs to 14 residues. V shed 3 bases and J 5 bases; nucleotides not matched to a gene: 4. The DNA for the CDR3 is TGTGCCAGCAGTTTGCGGGGGGACGGAGATACGCAGTATTTT. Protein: CASSLRGDGDTQYF.

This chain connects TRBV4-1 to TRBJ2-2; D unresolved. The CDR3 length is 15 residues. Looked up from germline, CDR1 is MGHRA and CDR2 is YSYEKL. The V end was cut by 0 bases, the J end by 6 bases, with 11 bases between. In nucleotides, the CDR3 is TGCGCCAGCAGCCAAGATACGACATTTCCCGGGGAGCTGTTTTTT. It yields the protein CASSQDTTFPGELFF.

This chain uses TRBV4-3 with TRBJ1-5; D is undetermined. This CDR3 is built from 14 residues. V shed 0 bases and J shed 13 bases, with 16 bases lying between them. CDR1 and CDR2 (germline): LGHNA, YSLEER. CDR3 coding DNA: TGCGCCAGCAGCCAAGATCTTGGTGCAGTGCCACAGCATTTT. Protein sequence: CASSQDLGAVPQHF.

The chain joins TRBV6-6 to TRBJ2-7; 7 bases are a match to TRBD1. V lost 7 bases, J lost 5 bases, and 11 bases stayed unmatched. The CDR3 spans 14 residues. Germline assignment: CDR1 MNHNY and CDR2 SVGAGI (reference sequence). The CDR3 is CASTPQGKAHEQYF. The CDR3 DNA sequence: TGTGCCAGCACCCCACAGGGGAAGGCACACGAGCAGTACTTC.

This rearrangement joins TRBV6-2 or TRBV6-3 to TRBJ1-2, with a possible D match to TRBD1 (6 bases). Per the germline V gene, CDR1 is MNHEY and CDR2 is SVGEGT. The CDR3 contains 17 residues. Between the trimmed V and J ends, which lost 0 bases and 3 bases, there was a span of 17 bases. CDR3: CASSYSLQGGSDYGYTF. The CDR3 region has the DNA TGTGCCAGCAGTTACTCGTTACAGGGCGGGTCGGACTATGGCTACACCTTC.

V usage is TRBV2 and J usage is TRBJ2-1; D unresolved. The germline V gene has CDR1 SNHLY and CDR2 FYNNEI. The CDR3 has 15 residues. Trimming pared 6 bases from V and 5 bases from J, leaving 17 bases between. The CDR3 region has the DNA TGTGCCAGCAGCTGGGAACGGTCCCGACACAATGAGCAGTTCTTC. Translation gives CASSWERSRHNEQFF. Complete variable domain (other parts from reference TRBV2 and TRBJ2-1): EPEVTQTPSHQVTQMGQEVILRCVPISNHLYFYWYRQILGQKVEFLVSFYNNEISEKSEIFDDQFSVERPDGSNFTLKIRSTKLEDSAMYFCASSWERSRHNEQFFGPGTRLTVL.

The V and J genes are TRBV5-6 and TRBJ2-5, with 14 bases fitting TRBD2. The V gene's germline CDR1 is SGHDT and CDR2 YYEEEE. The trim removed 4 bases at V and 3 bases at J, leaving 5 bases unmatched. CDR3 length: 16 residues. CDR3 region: CASSPGLAGAKETQYF. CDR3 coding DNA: TGTGCCAGCAGCCCGGGACTAGCGGGGGCTAAAGAGACCCAGTACTTC.

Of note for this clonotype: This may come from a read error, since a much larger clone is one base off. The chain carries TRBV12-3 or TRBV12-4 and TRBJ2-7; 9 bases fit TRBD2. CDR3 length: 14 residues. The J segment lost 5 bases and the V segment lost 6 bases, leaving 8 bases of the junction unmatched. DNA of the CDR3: TGTGCCAGCAGCCGGACTAGCGATGTCCACGAGCAGTACTTC. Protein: CASSRTSDVHEQYF.

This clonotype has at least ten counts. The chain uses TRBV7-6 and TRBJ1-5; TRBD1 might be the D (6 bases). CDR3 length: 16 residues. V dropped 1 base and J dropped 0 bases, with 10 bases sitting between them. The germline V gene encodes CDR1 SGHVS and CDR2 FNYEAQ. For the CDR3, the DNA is TGTGCCAGCAGCTTAGTGGCAGGGGCTAGCAATCAGCCCCAGCATTTT. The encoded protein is CASSLVAGASNQPQHF.

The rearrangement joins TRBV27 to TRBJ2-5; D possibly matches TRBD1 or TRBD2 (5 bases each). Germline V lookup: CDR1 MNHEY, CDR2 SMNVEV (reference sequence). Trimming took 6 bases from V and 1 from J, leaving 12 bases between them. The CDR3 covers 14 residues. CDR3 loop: CASSVSGRQETQYF. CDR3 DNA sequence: TGTGCCAGCAGCGTATCGGGGCGCCAAGAGACCCAGTACTTC.

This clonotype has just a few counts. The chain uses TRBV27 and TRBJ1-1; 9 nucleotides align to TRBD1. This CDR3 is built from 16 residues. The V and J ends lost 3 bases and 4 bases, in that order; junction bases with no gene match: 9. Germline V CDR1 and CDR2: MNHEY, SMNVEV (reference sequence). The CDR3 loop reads CASSFLPGQGSTEAFF. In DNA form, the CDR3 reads TGTGCCAGCAGTTTTTTACCGGGACAGGGTTCCACTGAAGCTTTCTTT.

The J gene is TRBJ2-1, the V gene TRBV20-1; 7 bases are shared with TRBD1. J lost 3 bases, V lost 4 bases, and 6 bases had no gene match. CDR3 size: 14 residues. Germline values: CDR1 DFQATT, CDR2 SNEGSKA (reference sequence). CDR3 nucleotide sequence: TGCAGTGCTACCGGGACAGAGCTCTACAATGAGCAGTTCTTC. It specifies CSATGTELYNEQFF.

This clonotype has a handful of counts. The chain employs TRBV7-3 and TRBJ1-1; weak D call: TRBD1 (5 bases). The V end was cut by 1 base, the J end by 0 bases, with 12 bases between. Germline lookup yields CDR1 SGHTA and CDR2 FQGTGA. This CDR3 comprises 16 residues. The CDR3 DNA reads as TGTGCCAGCAGCTTAAAGGCAGGGCCTATGAACACTGAAGCTTTCTTT. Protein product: CASSLKAGPMNTEAFF.

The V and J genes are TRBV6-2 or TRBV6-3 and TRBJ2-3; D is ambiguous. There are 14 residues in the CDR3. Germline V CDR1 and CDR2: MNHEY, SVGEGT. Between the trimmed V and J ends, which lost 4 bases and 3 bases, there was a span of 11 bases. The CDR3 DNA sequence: TGTGCCAGCAGTTCTCGGGCTCCAACAGATACGCAGTATTTT. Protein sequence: CASSSRAPTDTQYF.

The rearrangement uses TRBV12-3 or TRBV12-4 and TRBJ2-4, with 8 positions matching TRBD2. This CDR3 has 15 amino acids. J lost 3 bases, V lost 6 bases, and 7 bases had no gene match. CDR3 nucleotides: TGTGCCAGCAGCCCGAGCGGGGGACTCAAAAACATTCAGTACTTC. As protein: CASSPSGGLKNIQYF.

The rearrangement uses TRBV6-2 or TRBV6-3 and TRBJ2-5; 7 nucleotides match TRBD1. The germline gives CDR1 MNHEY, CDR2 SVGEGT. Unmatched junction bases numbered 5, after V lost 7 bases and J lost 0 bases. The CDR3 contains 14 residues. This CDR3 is CASNRGQYQETQYF. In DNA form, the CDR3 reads TGTGCCAGCAACCGGGGACAGTACCAAGAGACCCAGTACTTC.

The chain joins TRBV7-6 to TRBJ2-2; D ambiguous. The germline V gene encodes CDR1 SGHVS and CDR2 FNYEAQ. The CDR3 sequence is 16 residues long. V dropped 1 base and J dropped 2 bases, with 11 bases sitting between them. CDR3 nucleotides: TGTGCCAGCAGCTTAGGCCAGCCATTTAACACCGGGGAGCTGTTTTTT. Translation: CASSLGQPFNTGELFF.

The CDR3 nucleotides read TGCAGTGCTAGAGAACGTATAGCGGGATCCTCCTACAATGAGCAGTTCTTC. Amino acids: CSARERIAGSSYNEQFF. The chain joins TRBV20-1 to TRBJ2-1; 8 bases are a match to TRBD2. CDR3 length equals 17 residues. Germline loops: CDR1 DFQATT, CDR2 SNEGSKA (reference sequence). V gave up 0 bases and J gave up 0 bases; unmatched junction bases: 7.